What follows are 16 T cell receptor beta chains derived from one specimen sequenced in a study of response to subunit inactivated influenza vaccine. TCRdb re-called the RT-PCR reads with MiXCR, one entry per CDR3 protein. The data contain approximately 570,000 distinct CDR3 sequences, 7.6% of them seen just once; the ten biggest clones take up 10% to 15%. Material: PBMCs from blood, obtained about 23 months after vaccination. All receptors derive from a man between 45 and 75 years old who received an inactivated influenza vaccine.

This clonotype was counted only a few times. The chain recombines TRBV28 with TRBJ2-1; D is undetermined. The CDR3 runs 12 residues. Per the germline V gene, CDR1 is MDHEN and CDR2 is SYDVKM. V was trimmed by 3 bases and J by 8 bases, leaving 8 bases between them. The CDR3 sequence: CASSFSRYEQFF. CDR3 nucleotide sequence: TGTGCCAGCAGTTTTAGTAGGTATGAGCAGTTCTTC.

This clonotype has only a few counts. The V call is TRBV7-2, the J call TRBJ1-3; D is uncertain. V dropped 5 bases and J dropped 3 bases, with 8 bases sitting between them. Germline-derived CDR1 and CDR2 are SGHTA and FQGNSA. The length of the CDR3 is 13 residues. The DNA of the CDR3 is TGTGCCAGCAGCCCACGGGGTGGAAACACCATATATTTT. It specifies CASSPRGGNTIYF.

This clonotype has a handful of counts. This chain connects TRBV20-1 to TRBJ2-1, with D maybe TRBD1 (6 bases). Germline V gene data show CDR1 as DFQATT and CDR2 as SNEGSKA (reference sequence). Trimming took off 6 bases at V and 7 bases at J, with 16 bases between the two ends. The CDR3 totals 13 residues. The CDR3 sequence: CSAQVDSENEQFF. The CDR3 DNA is TGCAGTGCCCAAGTGGACAGCGAAAATGAGCAGTTCTTC.

The CDR3 DNA reads as TGTGCCAGCAACTTTCAAGGGGCCGACCGCACCGGGGAGCTGTTTTTT. It encodes CASNFQGADRTGELFF. The J gene is TRBJ2-2, the V gene TRBV21-1; whether TRBD1, the table's D call, matches the DNA was not checked. TRBV21-1 corresponds to a pseudogene. The CDR3 is 16 amino acids.

This clonotype was seen only a few times. The chain links TRBV28 to TRBJ2-5; 7 nucleotides align to TRBD1. The CDR3 spans 14 residues. V shed 6 bases and J 0 bases; nucleotides not matched to a gene: 4. Germline CDR1 reads MDHEN; CDR2 reads SYDVKM. In DNA, the CDR3 is TGTGCCAGCAGGCCTGACAGGGACCAAGAGACCCAGTACTTC. This gives the protein CASRPDRDQETQYF.

The sample holds many counts of this clonotype. The junction shows a germline mismatch at one end, possibly a read error. CDR3 nucleotides: TGCGCCAGCAGCGTGACGGACACCTCCAATAATTCACCCCTCCACTTT. This codes for CASSVTDTSNNSPLHF. V is TRBV5-1 and J is TRBJ1-6; weak D call: TRBD1 (5 bases). This CDR3 is built from 16 residues. The germline V gene encodes CDR1 SGHRS and CDR2 YFSETQ.

This clonotype was seen only a few times. At one of its ends the junction is not consistent with the germline gene, which may arise from a read error. V usage is TRBV4-2 and J usage is TRBJ2-1; no reliable D call. CDR1 is LGHNA, CDR2 YNFKEQ, per germline. The CDR3 spans 14 residues. CDR3 in DNA: TGTGCCAGCAGCCAAGATACGGCCTACGATGAGCAGTTCTTC. It translates to CASSQDTAYDEQFF.

This clonotype was counted a few times. V gene TRBV4-2 combines with J gene TRBJ2-7; TRBD2 aligns across 8 bases. The germline V gene has CDR1 LGHNA and CDR2 YNFKEQ. V lost 4 bases to trimming and J lost 2 bases; unmatched junction nucleotides: 13. This CDR3 spans 17 amino acids. CDR3 residues: CASSRQTLAGGTYEQYF. The CDR3 region has the DNA TGTGCCAGCAGCCGCCAAACCTTGGCGGGGGGAACCTACGAGCAGTACTTC.

This clonotype appeared a few times. The chain couples TRBV20-1 to TRBJ2-3, with D tentatively TRBD2 (5 bases). The V gene lost 3 bases and the J gene lost 4 bases, with 20 bases spanning the gap. The CDR3 has 16 residues. CDR1 is DFQATT, CDR2 SNEGSKA, per germline (reference sequence). CDR3 coding DNA: TGCAGTGCTAGGCCCTCCCGCAAACTAGGCTCAGATACGCAGTATTTT. Translated: CSARPSRKLGSDTQYF.

This clonotype was observed many times. The gene calls are TRBV12-3 or TRBV12-4 and TRBJ2-3, with 10 positions matching TRBD1. Losses at the gene ends were 6 bases for V and 6 bases for J; bases not matched to a gene: 6. The length of the CDR3 is 14 residues. This chain's CDR3 is CASSMDRGVDTQYF. CDR3 DNA sequence: TGTGCCAGCAGCATGGACAGGGGGGTGGATACGCAGTATTTT.

The V gene is TRBV7-8, the J gene TRBJ2-1, with TRBD2 identical over 7 bases. V lost 5 bases to trimming and J lost 0 bases; unmatched junction nucleotides: 10. This CDR3 contains 17 residues. The germline V gene has CDR1 SGHVS and CDR2 FQNEAQ. The CDR3 loop reads CASSPVWGGSSYNEQFF. In DNA form, the CDR3 reads TGTGCCAGCAGCCCGGTCTGGGGGGGTAGCTCCTACAATGAGCAGTTCTTC.

This clonotype occurred a few times. The chain employs TRBV20-1 and TRBJ2-1; 8 bases match TRBD2. The CDR3 length is 15 residues. The germline V gene encodes CDR1 DFQATT and CDR2 SNEGSKA (reference sequence). V shed 1 base and J 4 bases; nucleotides not matched to a gene: 6. The CDR3 sequence is CSARVAGRVYNEQFF. CDR3 DNA: TGCAGTGCTAGAGTAGCGGGAAGGGTTTACAATGAGCAGTTCTTC.

There are a few counts of this clonotype. The chain uses TRBV20-1 and TRBJ2-2; 7 nucleotides line up with TRBD2. The CDR3 spans 14 residues. From germline, CDR1 is DFQATT and CDR2 SNEGSKA (reference sequence). V shed 1 base, J shed 3 bases, and the junction held 2 bases outside the gene matches. The CDR3 spells CSARARGDTGELFF. The CDR3 nucleotides are TGCAGTGCTAGAGCCCGGGGGGACACCGGGGAGCTGTTTTTT.

This chain uses TRBV27 with TRBJ1-2; TRBD1 might be the D (6 bases). This CDR3 has 15 residues. The V gene's germline CDR1 is MNHEY and CDR2 SMNVEV (reference sequence). Trimming took off 0 bases at V and 4 bases at J, with 12 bases between the two ends. In DNA form, the CDR3 reads TGTGCCAGCAGTTTATCCCCCACAGGGAGCTATGGCTACACCTTC. This encodes CASSLSPTGSYGYTF.

This clonotype was seen a few times. The J gene is TRBJ2-1, the V gene TRBV20-1; 12 nucleotides agree with TRBD2. CDR1 and CDR2 from the germline V gene are DFQATT and SNEGSKA (reference sequence). The length of the CDR3 is 14 residues. With V trimmed by 7 bases and J by 6 bases, 7 bases remained unmatched. For the CDR3, the DNA is TGCAGTGTGACCGGGACTAGCGGGTTCAATGAGCAGTTCTTC. Amino acids: CSVTGTSGFNEQFF.

The chain employs TRBV5-5 and TRBJ2-1; 10 bases agree with TRBD1. The V gene's germline CDR1 is SGHKS and CDR2 YYEKEE (reference sequence). CDR3 length equals 15 residues. V was clipped by 4 bases and J by 7 bases; unmatched bases: 8. DNA of the CDR3: TGTGCCAGCAGCATGGGACAGGGGTTGGAAAATGAGCAGTTCTTC. This sequence encodes CASSMGQGLENEQFF.